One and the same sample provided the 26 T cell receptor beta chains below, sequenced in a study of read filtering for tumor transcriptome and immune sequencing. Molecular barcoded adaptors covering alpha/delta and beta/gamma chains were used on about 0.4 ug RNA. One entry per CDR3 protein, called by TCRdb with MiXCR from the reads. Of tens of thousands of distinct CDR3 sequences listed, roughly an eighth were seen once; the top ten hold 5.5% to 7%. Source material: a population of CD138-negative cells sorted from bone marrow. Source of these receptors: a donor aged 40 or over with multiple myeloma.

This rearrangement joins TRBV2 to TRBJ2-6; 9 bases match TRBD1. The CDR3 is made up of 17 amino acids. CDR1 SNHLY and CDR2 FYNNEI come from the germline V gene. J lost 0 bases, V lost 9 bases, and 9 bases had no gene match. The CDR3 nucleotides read TGTGCCAGTCACGGGGGGACAGGGAGCTCTGGGGCCAACGTCCTGACTTTC. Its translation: CASHGGTGSSGANVLTF. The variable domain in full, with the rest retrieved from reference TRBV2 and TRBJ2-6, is EPEVTQTPSHQVTQMGQEVILRCVPISNHLYFYWYRQILGQKVEFLVSFYNNEISEKSEIFDDQFSVERPDGSNFTLKIRSTKLEDSAMYFCASHGGTGSSGANVLTFGAGSRLTVL.

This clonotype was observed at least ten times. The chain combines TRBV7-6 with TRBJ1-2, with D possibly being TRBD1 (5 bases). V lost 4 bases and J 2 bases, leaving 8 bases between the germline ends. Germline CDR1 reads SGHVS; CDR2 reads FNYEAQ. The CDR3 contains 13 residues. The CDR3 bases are TGTGCCAGCAGCTCATGGGGGAACTATGGCTACACCTTC. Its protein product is CASSSWGNYGYTF.

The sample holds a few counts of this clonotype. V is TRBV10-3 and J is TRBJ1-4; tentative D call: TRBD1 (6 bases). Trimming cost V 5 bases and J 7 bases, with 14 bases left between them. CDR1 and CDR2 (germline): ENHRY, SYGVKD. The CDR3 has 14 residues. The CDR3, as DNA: TGTGCCATCAGTAACGGAGGGACAACTGAAAAACTGTTTTTT. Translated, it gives CAISNGGTTEKLFF.

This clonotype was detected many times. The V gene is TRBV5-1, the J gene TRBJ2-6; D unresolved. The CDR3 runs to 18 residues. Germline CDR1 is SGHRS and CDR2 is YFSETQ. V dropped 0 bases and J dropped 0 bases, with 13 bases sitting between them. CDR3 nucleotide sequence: TGCGCCAGCAGCTTGGGGGCAGGAGTTGGCTCTGGGGCCAACGTCCTGACTTTC. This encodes CASSLGAGVGSGANVLTF.

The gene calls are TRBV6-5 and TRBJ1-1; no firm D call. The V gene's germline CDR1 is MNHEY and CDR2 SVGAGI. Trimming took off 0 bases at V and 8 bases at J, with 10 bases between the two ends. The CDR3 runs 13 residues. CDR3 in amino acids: CASSYSGKEEAFF. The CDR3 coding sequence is TGTGCCAGCAGTTACTCGGGAAAAGAGGAAGCTTTCTTT.

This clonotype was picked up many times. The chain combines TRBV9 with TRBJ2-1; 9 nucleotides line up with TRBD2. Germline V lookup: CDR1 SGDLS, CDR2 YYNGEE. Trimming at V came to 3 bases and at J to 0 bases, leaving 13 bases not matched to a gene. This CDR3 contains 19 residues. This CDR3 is CASSARSGGYRSSYNEQFF. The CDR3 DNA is TGTGCCAGCAGCGCCCGGAGCGGGGGGTACCGCAGCTCCTACAATGAGCAGTTCTTC.

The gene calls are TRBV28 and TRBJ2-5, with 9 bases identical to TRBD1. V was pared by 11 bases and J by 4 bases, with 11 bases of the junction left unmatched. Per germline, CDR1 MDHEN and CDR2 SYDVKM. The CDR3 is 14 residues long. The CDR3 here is CAGKTGGTSETQYF. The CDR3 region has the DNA TGTGCCGGCAAGACAGGGGGAACATCAGAGACCCAGTACTTC.

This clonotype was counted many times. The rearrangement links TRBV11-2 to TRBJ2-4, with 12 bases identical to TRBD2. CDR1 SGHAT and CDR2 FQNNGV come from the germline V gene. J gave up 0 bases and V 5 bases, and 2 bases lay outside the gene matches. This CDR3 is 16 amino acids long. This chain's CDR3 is CASSRTSGIAKNIQYF. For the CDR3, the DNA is TGTGCCAGCAGCCGGACTAGCGGGATAGCCAAAAACATTCAGTACTTC.

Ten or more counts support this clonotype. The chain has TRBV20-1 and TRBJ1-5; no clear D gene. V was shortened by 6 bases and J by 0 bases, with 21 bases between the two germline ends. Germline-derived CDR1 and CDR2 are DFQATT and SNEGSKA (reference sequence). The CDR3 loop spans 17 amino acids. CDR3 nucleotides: TGCAGTGCCCCCTCGGGCCTAAATCCTGATAGCAATCAGCCCCAGCATTTT. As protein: CSAPSGLNPDSNQPQHF.

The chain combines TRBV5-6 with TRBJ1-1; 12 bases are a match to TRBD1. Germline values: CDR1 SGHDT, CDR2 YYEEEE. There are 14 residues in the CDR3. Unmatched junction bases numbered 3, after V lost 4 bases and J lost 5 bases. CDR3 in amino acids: CASSRDRGRTEAFF. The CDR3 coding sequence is TGTGCCAGCAGCAGGGACAGGGGGCGAACTGAAGCTTTCTTT. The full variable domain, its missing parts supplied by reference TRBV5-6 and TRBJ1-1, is DAGVTQSPTHLIKTRGQQVTLRCSPKSGHDTVSWYQQALGQGPQFIFQYYEEEERQRGNFPDRFSGHQFPNYSSELNVNALLLGDSALYLCASSRDRGRTEAFFGQGTRLTVV.

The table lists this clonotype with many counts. The CDR3 DNA reads as TGTGCCAGCAGCTTAGAGGCCAGACCAACGCCCCTCCACTTT. Its translation: CASSLEARPTPLHF. The V call is TRBV11-2, the J call TRBJ1-6; the D is unclear. The CDR3 extends over 14 amino acids. The germline CDR1 and CDR2 sequences are SGHAT and FQNNGV. The ends were cut back, 0 bases at V and 13 bases at J, with 13 bases in the middle.

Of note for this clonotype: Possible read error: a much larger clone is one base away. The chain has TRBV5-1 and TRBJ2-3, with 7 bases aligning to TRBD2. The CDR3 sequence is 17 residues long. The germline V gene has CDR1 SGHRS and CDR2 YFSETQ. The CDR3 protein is CTSSLEASGAATDTQYF. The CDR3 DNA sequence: TGCACCAGCAGCTTGGAGGCCAGCGGGGCCGCAACAGATACGCAGTATTTT. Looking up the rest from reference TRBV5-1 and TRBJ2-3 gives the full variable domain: KAGVTQTPRYLIKTRGQQVTLSCSPISGHRSVSWYQQTPGQGLQFLFEYFSETQRNKGNFPGRFSGRQFSNSRSEMNVSTLELGDSALYLCTSSLEASGAATDTQYFGPGTRLTVL.

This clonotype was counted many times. CDR3 DNA: TGTGCCAGCAGCCAAAAAAATGAAGCTTTCTTT. This codes for CASSQKNEAFF. The rearrangement links TRBV3-1 to TRBJ1-1; the D is unclear. The CDR3 runs 11 residues. V was pared by 2 bases and J by 7 bases, with 5 bases between. CDR1 is LGHDT, CDR2 YNNKEL, per germline (reference sequence). The full variable domain, in which reference TRBV3-1 and TRBJ1-1 provide the parts outside the CDR3, is DTAVSQTPKYLVTQMGNDKSIKCEQNLGHDTMYWYKQDSKKFLKIMFSYNNKELIINETVPNRFSPKSPDKAHLNLHINSLELGDSAVYFCASSQKNEAFFGQGTRLTVV.

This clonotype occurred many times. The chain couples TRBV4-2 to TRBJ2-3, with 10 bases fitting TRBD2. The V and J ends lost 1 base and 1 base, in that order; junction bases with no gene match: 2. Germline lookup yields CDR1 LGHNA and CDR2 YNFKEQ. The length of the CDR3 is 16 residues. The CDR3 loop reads CASSQASGGGTDTQYF. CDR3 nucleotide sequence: TGTGCCAGCAGCCAAGCAAGCGGGGGGGGCACAGATACGCAGTATTTT.

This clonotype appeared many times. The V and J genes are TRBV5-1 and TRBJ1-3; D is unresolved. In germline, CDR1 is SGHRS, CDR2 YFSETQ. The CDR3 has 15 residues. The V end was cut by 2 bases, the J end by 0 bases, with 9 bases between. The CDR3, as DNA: TGCGCCAGCAGCTTCTCGAGGGACTCTGGAAACACCATATATTTT. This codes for CASSFSRDSGNTIYF.

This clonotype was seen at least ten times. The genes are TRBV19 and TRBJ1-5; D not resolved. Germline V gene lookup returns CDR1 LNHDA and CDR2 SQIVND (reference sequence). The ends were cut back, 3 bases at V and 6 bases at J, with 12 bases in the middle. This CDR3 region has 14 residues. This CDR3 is CASSIYRDRQPQHF. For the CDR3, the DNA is TGTGCCAGTAGTATCTATCGGGATCGTCAGCCCCAGCATTTT.

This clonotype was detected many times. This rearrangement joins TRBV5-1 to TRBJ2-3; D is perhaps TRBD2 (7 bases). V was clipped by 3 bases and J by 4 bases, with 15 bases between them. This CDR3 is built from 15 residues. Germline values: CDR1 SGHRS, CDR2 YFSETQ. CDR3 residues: CASSYGDGGPDTQYF. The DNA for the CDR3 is TGCGCCAGCAGCTACGGTGACGGGGGGCCAGATACGCAGTATTTT.

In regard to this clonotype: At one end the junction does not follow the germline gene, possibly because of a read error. Written as DNA, the CDR3 is TGCACCAGCAGACACAGGGGGAGCACAGATACGCAGTATTTT. Translating it yields CTSRHRGSTDTQYF. This sequence joins TRBV6-6 and TRBJ2-3, with 8 bases lining up with TRBD1. The V gene's germline CDR1 is MNHNY and CDR2 SVGAGI (reference sequence). CDR3 length: 14 amino acids.

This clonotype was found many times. The CDR3 region has the DNA TGCGCCAGCAGCCGGACACAGGCAAGCTCTGGAAACACCATATATTTT. Protein: CASSRTQASSGNTIYF. This chain joins TRBV4-1 and TRBJ1-3, with D perhaps TRBD1 (5 bases). The V and J ends lost 4 bases and 0 bases respectively, with 13 bases between them. The CDR3 length is 16 residues. Per the germline V gene, CDR1 is MGHRA and CDR2 is YSYEKL.

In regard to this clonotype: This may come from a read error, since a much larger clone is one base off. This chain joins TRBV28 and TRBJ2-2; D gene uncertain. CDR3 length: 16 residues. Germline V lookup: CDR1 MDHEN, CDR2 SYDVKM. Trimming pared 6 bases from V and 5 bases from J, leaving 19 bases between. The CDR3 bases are TGTGCCAGCAGCCATTATTCTGGGCCAAAGACCGGGGAGCTGTTTTTT. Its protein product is CASSHYSGPKTGELFF. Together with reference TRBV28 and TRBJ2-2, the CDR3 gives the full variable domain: DVKVTQSSRYLVKRTGEKVFLECVQDMDHENMFWYRQDPGLGLRLIYFSYDVKMKEKGDIPEGYSVSREKKERFSLILESASTNQTSMYLCASSHYSGPKTGELFFGEGSRLTVL.

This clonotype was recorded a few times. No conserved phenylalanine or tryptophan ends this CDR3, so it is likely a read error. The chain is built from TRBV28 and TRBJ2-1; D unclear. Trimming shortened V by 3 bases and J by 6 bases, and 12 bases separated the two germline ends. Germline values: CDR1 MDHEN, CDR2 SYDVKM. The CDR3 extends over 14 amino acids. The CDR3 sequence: CASSFTVSINEQFL. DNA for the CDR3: TGTGCCAGCAGTTTTACAGTGTCGATCAATGAGCAGTTCCTC.

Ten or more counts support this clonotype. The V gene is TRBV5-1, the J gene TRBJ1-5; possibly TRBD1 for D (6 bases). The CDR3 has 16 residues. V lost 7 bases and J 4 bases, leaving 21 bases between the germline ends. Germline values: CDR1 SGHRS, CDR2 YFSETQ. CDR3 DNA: TGCGCCAGCCGCGGGCCAGGGGCCCACCTAAATCAGCCCCAGCATTTT. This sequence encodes CASRGPGAHLNQPQHF.

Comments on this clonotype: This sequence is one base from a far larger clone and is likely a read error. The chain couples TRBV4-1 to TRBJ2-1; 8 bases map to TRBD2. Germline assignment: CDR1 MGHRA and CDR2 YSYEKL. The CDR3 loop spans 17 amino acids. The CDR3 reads CASSQGVRASGFNEQFF. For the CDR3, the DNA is TGTGCCAGCAGCCAAGGGGTTCGTGCTAGCGGGTTTAATGAGCAGTTCTTC.

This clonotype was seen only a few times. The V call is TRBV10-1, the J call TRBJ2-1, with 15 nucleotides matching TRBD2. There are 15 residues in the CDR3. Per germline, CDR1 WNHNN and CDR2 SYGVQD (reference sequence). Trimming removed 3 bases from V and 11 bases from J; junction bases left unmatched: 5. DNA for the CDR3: TGCGCCAGCAGTGATGGTGGACTAGCGGGAGGGCAGCAGTTCTTC. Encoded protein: CASSDGGLAGGQQFF.

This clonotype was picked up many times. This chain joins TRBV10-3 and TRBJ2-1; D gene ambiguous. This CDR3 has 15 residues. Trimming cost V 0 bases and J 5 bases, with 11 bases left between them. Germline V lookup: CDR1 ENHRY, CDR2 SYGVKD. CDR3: CAISESNGLNNEQFF. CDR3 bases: TGTGCCATCAGTGAGTCGAATGGGCTGAACAATGAGCAGTTCTTC.

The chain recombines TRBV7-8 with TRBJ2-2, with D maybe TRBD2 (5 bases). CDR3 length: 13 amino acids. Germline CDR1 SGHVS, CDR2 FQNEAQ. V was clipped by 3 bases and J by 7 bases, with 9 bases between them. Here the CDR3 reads CASSFGGYGELFF. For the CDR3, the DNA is TGTGCCAGCAGCTTCGGCGGGTACGGGGAGCTGTTTTTT.